These T cell receptor beta chains were read from a single sample in a study of cytomegalovirus exposure and HLA in healthy donors. TCRdb's table, derived via immunoSEQ multiplex PCR, lists solely in-frame clones and lacks some. Its listing shows 95,000 to 150,000 clones. The sequenced material came from PBMCs. All receptors derive from a man aged 18 to 29 in good health and CMV-seronegative. Each CDR3 is given with its conserved first and last residue. Fields, in order: V gene, J gene, CDR3 length, D gene, CDR3 protein, CDR3 DNA. A D gene is named only where the DNA matches it firmly.

TRBV6-5	TRBJ2-7	15	TRBD2	CASSYSRLAGYEQYF	TGTGCCAGCAGTTACTCACGGCTAGCGGGGTACGAGCAGTACTTC
TRBV4-1	TRBJ1-5	15	.	CASSQAGNSNQPQHF	TGCGCCAGCAGCCAAGCGGGAAATAGCAATCAGCCCCAGCATTTT
TRBV6-5	TRBJ1-6	14	TRBD1	CASSNRGQGSPLHF	TGTGCCAGCAGCAACAGGGGGCAGGGATCACCCCTCCACTTT
TRBV4-1	TRBJ2-5	13	.	CASSQVLQETQYF	TGCGCCAGCAGCCAAGTTCTACAAGAGACCCAGTACTTC
TRBV14	TRBJ2-1	15	.	CASSITWLAINEQFF	TGTGCCAGCAGCATAACCTGGCTAGCGATCAATGAGCAGTTCTTC
TRBV11-2	TRBJ2-2	12	.	CASSLQSRELFF	TGTGCCAGCAGCTTGCAGTCCCGGGAGCTGTTTTTT
TRBV2	TRBJ2-5	15	.	CASSWEAGNQETQYF	TGTGCCAGCAGCTGGGAGGCGGGGAACCAAGAGACCCAGTACTTC
TRBV30	TRBJ1-5	17	TRBD1	CAWSVGTGADSNQPQHF	TGTGCCTGGAGTGTAGGGACAGGGGCCGATAGCAATCAGCCCCAGCATTTT
TRBV7-9	TRBJ2-7	17	TRBD1	CASTTSAGTGEAYEQYF	TGTGCCAGCACTACCTCCGCCGGGACAGGGGAAGCGTACGAGCAGTACTTC
TRBV18	TRBJ2-2	15	.	CASSHTTINTGELFF	TGTGCCAGCTCACATACAACAATCAACACCGGGGAGCTGTTTTTT
TRBV7-2	TRBJ1-5	13	.	CASSRVLNQPQHF	TGTGCCAGCAGCCGGGTTCTCAATCAGCCCCAGCATTTT
TRBV5-1	TRBJ2-3	16	TRBD2	CASSWTSVEGTDTQYF	TGCGCCAGCAGCTGGACTAGCGTAGAGGGCACAGATACGCAGTATTTT
TRBV7-2	TRBJ2-5	14	TRBD2	CASSSAGVFETQYF	TGTGCCAGCAGCTCCGCGGGGGTGTTCGAGACCCAGTACTTC
TRBV28	TRBJ2-7	14	TRBD1	CASGEQGAMHEQYF	TGTGCCAGCGGCGAACAGGGGGCTATGCACGAGCAGTACTTC
TRBV7-2	TRBJ2-1	13	TRBD2	CASSGGTDNEQFF	TGTGCCAGCTCGGGGGGAACTGACAATGAGCAGTTCTTC
TRBV19	TRBJ1-5	16	TRBD1	CASSEWTGGGNQPQHF	TGTGCCAGTAGTGAGTGGACAGGGGGCGGCAATCAGCCCCAGCATTTT
TRBV19	TRBJ2-5	13	.	CASSASYQETQYF	TGTGCCAGTAGCGCGAGTTACCAAGAGACCCAGTACTTC
TRBV5-6	TRBJ1-1	14	.	CASSLVTGITEAFF	TGTGCCAGCAGCTTGGTCACAGGGATCACTGAAGCTTTCTTT
TRBV5-4	TRBJ2-3	18	.	CASSRISGFLGSTDTQYF	TGTGCCAGCAGCCGGATTAGCGGATTTTTAGGGAGCACAGATACGCAGTATTTT
TRBV5-6	TRBJ1-5	14	.	CASSFQGRNQPQHF	TGTGCCAGCAGCTTTCAGGGGCGCAATCAGCCCCAGCATTTT
TRBV28	TRBJ2-4	14	.	CASVSSAGGNIQYF	TGTGCCAGCGTATCCAGCGCGGGCGGAAACATTCAGTACTTC
TRBV5-4	TRBJ2-7	14	.	CASSLRQAHYEQYF	TGTGCCAGCAGCTTACGACAGGCACACTACGAGCAGTACTTC
TRBV9	TRBJ1-1	13	TRBD1	CASGLGQGTEAFF	TGTGCCAGCGGGTTGGGACAGGGGACTGAAGCTTTCTTT
TRBV19	TRBJ2-7	14	.	CASSPLGSSYEQYF	TGTGCCAGTAGTCCCCTCGGGAGCTCCTACGAGCAGTACTTC
TRBV28	TRBJ2-5	16	TRBD2	CASSGGGVRRQETQYF	TGTGCCAGCAGTGGCGGGGGGGTAAGGCGGCAAGAGACCCAGTACTTC
TRBV7-3	TRBJ2-7	14	TRBD2	CASSPSGSAYEQYF	TGTGCCAGCAGCCCCAGCGGGAGCGCCTACGAGCAGTACTTC
TRBV6-6	TRBJ1-2	16	.	CASSSSGRRANYGYTF	.
TRBV6-5	TRBJ2-1	16	TRBD2	CASSYSGGGAYNEQFF	TGTGCCAGCAGTTACTCGGGCGGGGGGGCCTACAATGAGCAGTTCTTC
TRBV27	TRBJ1-1	15	TRBD1	CASSNYRGSGAEAFF	TGTGCCAGCAGTAACTACAGGGGTTCGGGGGCTGAAGCTTTCTTT
TRBV4-1	TRBJ1-2	14	.	CASSQDRSNYGYTF	TGCGCCAGCAGCCAAGATCGGTCTAACTATGGCTACACCTTC
TRBV28	TRBJ1-1	14	TRBD1	CASSPTGVGTEAFF	TGTGCCAGCAGTCCGACAGGGGTAGGCACTGAAGCTTTCTTT
TRBV10-1	TRBJ2-1	13	.	CASSDTLRYEQFF	TGCGCCAGCAGTGACACTCTCCGCTATGAGCAGTTCTTC
TRBV30	TRBJ1-2	12	.	CAWGPGSYGYTF	TGTGCCTGGGGGCCAGGATCCTATGGCTACACCTTC
TRBV10-2	TRBJ1-1	16	TRBD1	CASSESVGTGGTEAFF	TGCGCCAGCAGTGAGTCCGTGGGGACAGGGGGCACTGAAGCTTTCTTT
TRBV9	TRBJ2-1	16	TRBD2	CASSSTPGLAGAEQFF	TGTGCCAGCAGCTCCACCCCGGGACTAGCGGGGGCAGAGCAGTTCTTC
TRBV10-3	TRBJ1-1	16	TRBD1	CAIRQPGQGRGTEAFF	TGTGCCATCAGGCAACCGGGACAGGGAAGAGGCACTGAAGCTTTCTTT
TRBV6-6	TRBJ2-1	15	TRBD1	CASSRGTGVWDEQFF	TGTGCCAGCAGTAGGGGGACAGGGGTATGGGATGAGCAGTTCTTC
TRBV7-9	TRBJ1-1	16	TRBD1	CASSPRLDRGFTEAFF	TGTGCCAGCAGCCCTCGCCTCGACAGGGGGTTCACTGAAGCTTTCTTT
TRBV29-1	TRBJ2-3	13	TRBD2	CSAGGTSGNTQYF	TGCAGCGCTGGGGGGACTAGCGGGAATACGCAGTATTTT
TRBV18	TRBJ1-5	13	.	CASSPPSGQPQHF	TGTGCCAGCTCACCGCCATCCGGGCAGCCCCAGCATTTT
TRBV7-9	TRBJ1-1	15	.	CASSAGAIGNTEAFF	TGTGCCAGCAGCGCAGGGGCAATCGGGAACACTGAAGCTTTCTTT
TRBV9	TRBJ1-1	16	.	CASSVGGGLGDTEAFF	TGTGCCAGCAGCGTAGGAGGGGGTCTAGGGGACACTGAAGCTTTCTTT
TRBV2	TRBJ2-2	17	.	CASAEGSGDRLSGELFF	TGTGCCAGCGCGGAAGGGAGTGGAGACAGGCTTTCCGGGGAGCTGTTTTTT
TRBV7-9	TRBJ1-1	13	.	CASSKDTNTEAFF	TGTGCCAGCAGTAAGGACACCAACACTGAAGCTTTCTTT
TRBV18	TRBJ1-4	17	.	CASSPMGRLTTNEKLFF	TGTGCCAGCTCACCAATGGGCCGTCTAACAACTAATGAAAAACTGTTTTTT
TRBV7-9	TRBJ1-2	12	.	CASSLPLYGYTF	TGTGCCAGCAGCTTACCTTTGTATGGCTACACCTTC
TRBV25-1	TRBJ2-7	14	TRBD1	CASSELDRNYEQYF	TGTGCCAGCAGTGAATTGGACAGGAACTACGAGCAGTACTTC
TRBV9	TRBJ1-4	16	.	CASSPLTTPYNEKLFF	TGTGCCAGCAGCCCGCTGACGACACCCTACAATGAAAAACTGTTTTTT
TRBV11-2	TRBJ2-7	12	.	CASTLRSDEQYF	TGTGCCAGCACCCTGAGGAGCGACGAGCAGTACTTC
TRBV25-1	TRBJ2-7	15	.	CASSDQGRLPYEQYF	TGTGCCAGCAGTGATCAGGGCAGGTTACCCTACGAGCAGTACTTC
TRBV11-2	TRBJ1-6	12	.	CASSSLNSPLHF	TGTGCCAGCAGCTCTCTTAATTCACCCCTCCACTTT
TRBV7-2	TRBJ1-6	15	TRBD1	CASSLGTGNNSPLHF	TGTGCCAGCAGTCTTGGGACAGGGAATAATTCACCCCTCCACTTT
TRBV15	TRBJ1-2	15	TRBD1	CATSLYRGGGGGYTF	TGTGCCACCAGCCTCTACAGGGGAGGAGGTGGTGGCTACACCTTC
TRBV4-1	TRBJ1-1	14	TRBD1	CASSQDRTGGKAFF	TGCGCCAGCAGCCAAGATCGGACAGGGGGCAAAGCTTTCTTT
TRBV19	TRBJ2-6	18	TRBD1	CASRSPGTVVSGANVLTF	TGTGCCAGTAGAAGTCCCGGGACAGTTGTCTCTGGGGCCAACGTCCTGACTTTC
TRBV6-5	TRBJ2-1	15	.	CASSYSTGRGNEQFF	TGTGCCAGCAGTTACTCGACCGGGAGAGGCAATGAGCAGTTCTTC
TRBV7-6	TRBJ2-2	15	TRBD1	CASSTDRDNTGELFF	TGTGCCAGCAGCACGGACAGGGATAATACCGGGGAGCTGTTTTTT
TRBV5-1	TRBJ2-1	14	TRBD2	CASSDGTSGNEQFF	TGCGCCAGCAGCGATGGGACTAGCGGAAATGAGCAGTTCTTC
TRBV10-2	TRBJ2-1	15	TRBD2	CASSEGTSGHNEQFF	TGCGCCAGCAGTGAGGGGACTAGCGGGCACAATGAGCAGTTCTTC